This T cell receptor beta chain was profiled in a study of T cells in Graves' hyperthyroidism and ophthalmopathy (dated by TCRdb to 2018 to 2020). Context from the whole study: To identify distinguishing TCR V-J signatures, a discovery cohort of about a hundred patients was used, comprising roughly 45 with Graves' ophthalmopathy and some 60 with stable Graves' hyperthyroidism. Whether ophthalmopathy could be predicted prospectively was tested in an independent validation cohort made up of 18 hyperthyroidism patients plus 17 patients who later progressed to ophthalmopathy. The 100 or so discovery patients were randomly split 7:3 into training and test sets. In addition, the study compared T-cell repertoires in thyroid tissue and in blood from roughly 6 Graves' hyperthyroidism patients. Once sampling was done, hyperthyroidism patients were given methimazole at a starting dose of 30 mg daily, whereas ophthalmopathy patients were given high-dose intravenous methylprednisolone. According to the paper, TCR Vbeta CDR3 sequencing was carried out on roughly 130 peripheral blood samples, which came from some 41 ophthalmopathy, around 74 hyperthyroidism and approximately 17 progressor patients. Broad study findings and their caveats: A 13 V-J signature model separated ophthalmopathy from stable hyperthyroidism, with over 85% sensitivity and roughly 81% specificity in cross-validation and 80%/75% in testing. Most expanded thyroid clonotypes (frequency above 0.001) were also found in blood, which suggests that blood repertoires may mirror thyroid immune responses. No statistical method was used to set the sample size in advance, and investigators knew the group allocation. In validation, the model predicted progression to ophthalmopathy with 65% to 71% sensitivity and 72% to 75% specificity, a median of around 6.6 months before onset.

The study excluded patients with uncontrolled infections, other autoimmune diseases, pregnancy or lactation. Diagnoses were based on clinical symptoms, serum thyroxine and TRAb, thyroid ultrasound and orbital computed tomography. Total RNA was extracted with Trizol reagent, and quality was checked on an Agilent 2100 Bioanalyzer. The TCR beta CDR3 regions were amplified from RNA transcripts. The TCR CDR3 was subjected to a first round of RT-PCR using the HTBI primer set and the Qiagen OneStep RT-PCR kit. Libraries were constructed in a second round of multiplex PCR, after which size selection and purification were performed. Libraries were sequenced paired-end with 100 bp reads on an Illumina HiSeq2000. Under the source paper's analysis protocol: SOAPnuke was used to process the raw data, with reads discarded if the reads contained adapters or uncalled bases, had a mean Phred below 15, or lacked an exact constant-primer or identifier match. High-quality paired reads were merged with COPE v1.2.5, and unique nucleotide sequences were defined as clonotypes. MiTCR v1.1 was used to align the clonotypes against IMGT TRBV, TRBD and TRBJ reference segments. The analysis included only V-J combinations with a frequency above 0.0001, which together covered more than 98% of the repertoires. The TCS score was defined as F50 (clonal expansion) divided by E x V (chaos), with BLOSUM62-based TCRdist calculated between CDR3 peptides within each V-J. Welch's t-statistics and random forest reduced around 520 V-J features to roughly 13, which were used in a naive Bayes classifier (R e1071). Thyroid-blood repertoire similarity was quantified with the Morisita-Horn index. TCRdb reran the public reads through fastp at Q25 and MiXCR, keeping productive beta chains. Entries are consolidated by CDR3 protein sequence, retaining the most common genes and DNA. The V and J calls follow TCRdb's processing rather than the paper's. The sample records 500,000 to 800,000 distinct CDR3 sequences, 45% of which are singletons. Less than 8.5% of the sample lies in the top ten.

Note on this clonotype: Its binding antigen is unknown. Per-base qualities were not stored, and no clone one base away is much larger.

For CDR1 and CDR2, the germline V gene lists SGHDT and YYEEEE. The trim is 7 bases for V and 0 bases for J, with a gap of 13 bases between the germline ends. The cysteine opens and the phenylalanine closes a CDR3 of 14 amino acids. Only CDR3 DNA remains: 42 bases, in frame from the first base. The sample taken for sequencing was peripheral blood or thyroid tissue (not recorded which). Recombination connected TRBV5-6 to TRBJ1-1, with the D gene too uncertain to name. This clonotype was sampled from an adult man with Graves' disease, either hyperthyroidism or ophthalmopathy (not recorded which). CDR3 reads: CASRRTALNTEAFF. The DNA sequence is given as TGTGCCAGCCGGCGGACCGCTTTGAACACTGAAGCTTTCTTT.